This section outlines one T cell receptor (beta chain) sequence together with its context. The data belong to a study of cytomegalovirus exposure and HLA in healthy donors. Study-level background: Both the 100 to 150 validation repertoires and the 600 to 750 first-cohort repertoires used the same platform, as reported by a later analysis.

Using immunoSEQ multiplex PCR, the repertoire was profiled, and TCRdb retains in-frame clones only, with some absent. The data contain about 360,000 clones, roughly 85% of them singletons. Separation from the roughly 670-subject first cohort characterized the roughly 120-subject validation cohort, to which the donors belonged. Between the trimmed V and J ends, which lost 5 bases and 7 bases, there was a span of 18 bases. CDR1 and CDR2 (germline): MGHRA, YSYEKL. This CDR3 region has 15 residues. The chain joins TRBV4-1 to TRBJ2-1; tentatively, D is TRBD2 (6 bases). This TCR was recovered from a woman younger than 35 in good health and CMV-seronegative. The sample was PBMCs. The CDR3 protein is CASSAQGRGLNEQFF. DNA for the CDR3: TGCGCCAGCAGCGCCCAAGGGCGGGGCTTGAATGAGCAGTTCTTC.